This T cell receptor (beta chain) originates from a study of T-cell reconstitution after alpha-beta-depleted transplantation in children. Whole-study findings and limits: By one year post-transplant, T-cell counts and diversity largely arose from T cells that were newly produced.

The authors prepared the TCRbeta library with unique molecular identifiers. A single record per CDR3 protein comes from TCRdb applying MiXCR to the PCR reads. The sample holds about 980,000 distinct CDR3 sequences, about 31% seen once. The CDR3 is made up of 16 amino acids. With V trimmed by 0 bases and J by 4 bases, 7 bases remained unmatched. Germline V gene lookup returns CDR1 SGHRS and CDR2 YFSETQ. This clonotype was counted a few times. What it binds is not known. The sample was PBMCs, mostly from graft donor cells, taken 360 days after TCRalphabeta/CD19-depleted stem cell transplant. The clonotype was recovered from a boy under two years old who had a stem cell transplant for SCID, so the T cells may come from the graft donor. This chain links TRBV5-1 with TRBJ2-7; 10 bases match TRBD1. The CDR3 reads CASSLDPPGQGYEQYF. In DNA, the CDR3 is TGCGCCAGCAGCTTGGACCCTCCGGGACAGGGGTACGAGCAGTACTTC.